The 18 T cell receptor beta chains given below trace back to one sample, sequenced in a study of early T cells in non-severe SARS-CoV-2 infection. TCRdb itself ran the 5' RACE reads through MiXCR, one entry per CDR3 protein. The sample lists roughly 70,000 distinct CDR3 sequences; roughly a fifth were seen once. Sequencing used whole blood, obtained at baseline. The receptors derive from an adult who was a healthcare worker with PCR-confirmed SARS-CoV-2 infection or an uninfected control (not recorded which).

This clonotype has ten or more counts. This chain uses TRBV27 with TRBJ1-5, with a possible D match to TRBD1 (5 bases). The CDR3 is 12 amino acids. V was shortened by 5 bases and J by 7 bases, with 9 bases between the two germline ends. Germline CDR1 is MNHEY and CDR2 is SMNVEV (reference sequence). The CDR3 loop is CASSGQGQPQHF. The CDR3 bases are TGTGCCAGCAGTGGCCAGGGCCAGCCCCAGCATTTT.

The rearrangement uses TRBV10-3 and TRBJ2-2; tentative D call: TRBD1 (5 bases). The germline CDR1 and CDR2 sequences are ENHRY and SYGVKD. V was clipped by 10 bases and J by 4 bases, with 13 bases between them. This CDR3 is 13 amino acids long. CDR3 amino acids: CATRLDSTGELFF. The DNA of the CDR3 is TGTGCCACGCGCCTTGACAGCACCGGGGAGCTGTTTTTT.

In its sample, this clonotype was seen many times. This chain connects TRBV9 to TRBJ1-5; D remains ambiguous. Between the trimmed V and J ends, which lost 3 bases and 1 base, there was a span of 8 bases. The CDR3 totals 14 residues. Germline V lookup: CDR1 SGDLS, CDR2 YYNGEE. The CDR3 bases are TGTGCCAGCAGCGCAGGTGACAGCAATCAGCCCCAGCATTTT. Translating gives CASSAGDSNQPQHF.

The chain is built from TRBV20-1 and TRBJ2-7, with D possibly being TRBD2 (5 bases). The V gene lost 0 bases and the J gene lost 2 bases, with 11 bases spanning the gap. The CDR3 has 14 residues. CDR1 and CDR2 (germline): DFQATT, SNEGSKA (reference sequence). CDR3 DNA: TGCAGTGCTAGAGATCCCGACTACCCCTACGAGCAGTACTTC. Amino acids: CSARDPDYPYEQYF.

About this clonotype itself: At one of its ends the junction is not consistent with the germline gene, which may arise from a read error. The rearrangement joins TRBV5-4 to TRBJ2-1; weak D call: TRBD2 (5 bases). The CDR3 consists of 14 residues. Per germline, CDR1 SGHNT and CDR2 YYREEE (reference sequence). CDR3: CASSTRGSYNEQIF. Written as DNA, the CDR3 is TGTGCCAGCAGCACCCGAGGGTCCTACAATGAGCAGATCTTC.

This sequence joins TRBV4-1 and TRBJ1-1; D ambiguous. In germline, CDR1 is MGHRA, CDR2 YSYEKL. V gave up 2 bases and J gave up 8 bases, with 12 bases separating them. The CDR3 consists of 13 residues. Written as DNA, the CDR3 is TGCGCCAGCAGCCAAACAGCCAACGGAGAAGCTTTCTTT. As protein: CASSQTANGEAFF.

The chain is built from TRBV4-2 and TRBJ1-6, with a tentative D call TRBD1 (5 bases). Between the trimmed V and J ends, which lost 0 bases and 10 bases, there was a span of 10 bases. The CDR3 has 14 residues. Germline-derived CDR1 and CDR2 are LGHNA and YNFKEQ. The CDR3 region is CASSQDEGLSPLHF. In DNA form, the CDR3 reads TGTGCCAGCAGCCAAGATGAGGGGCTGTCACCCCTCCACTTT.

In its sample, this clonotype was seen a few times. V gene TRBV4-1 combines with J gene TRBJ1-1; TRBD1 might be the D (6 bases). Per germline, CDR1 MGHRA and CDR2 YSYEKL. The CDR3 contains 14 residues. Trimming left V 5 bases short and J 0 bases short, with 10 bases between. The CDR3 nucleotides are TGCGCCAGCAGCATAGGGGGTATGAACACTGAAGCTTTCTTT. Translating gives CASSIGGMNTEAFF.

This clonotype occurred many times. The chain has TRBV12-3 or TRBV12-4 and TRBJ2-7; D may be TRBD1 (6 bases). This CDR3 is 18 amino acids long. V was shortened by 3 bases and J by 1 base, with 22 bases between the two germline ends. The CDR3, as DNA: TGTGCCAGCAGTTTGGTTTTCTTAGGACAGTTAAAATCCTACGAGCAGTACTTC. The encoded protein is CASSLVFLGQLKSYEQYF.

The V call is TRBV12-3 or TRBV12-4, the J call TRBJ1-2, with 7 bases matching TRBD1. Unmatched junction bases numbered 13, after V lost 6 bases and J lost 12 bases. The CDR3 is made up of 13 amino acids. The DNA for the CDR3 is TGTGCCAGCAGGGAGGACAGGATAAAGGCCCACACCTTC. Amino acids: CASREDRIKAHTF.

At least ten counts were recorded for this clonotype. The rearrangement joins TRBV7-2 to TRBJ2-1; D might be TRBD2 (6 bases). Germline V gene data show CDR1 as SGHTA and CDR2 as FQGNSA. This CDR3 has 17 amino acids. The V end was cut by 1 base, the J end by 12 bases, with 25 bases between. For the CDR3, the DNA is TGTGCCAGCAGCTTAGTCGGAGCGCTAGCGCCCGGGCAGTGGCAGTTCTTC. Its translation: CASSLVGALAPGQWQFF.

The chain has TRBV12-3 or TRBV12-4 and TRBJ2-2; perhaps TRBD2 as D (7 bases). V was pared by 5 bases and J by 5 bases, with 15 bases between. This CDR3 comprises 15 residues. The CDR3 bases are TGTGCCAGCAGTCTCGAGGGGGGGCGAACCGGGGAGCTGTTTTTT. This codes for CASSLEGGRTGELFF.

This clonotype has just a few counts. J is TRBJ2-5 and V is TRBV3-1, with D maybe TRBD1 (5 bases). Per the germline V gene, CDR1 is LGHDT and CDR2 is YNNKEL (reference sequence). CDR3 length: 14 residues. The germline V and J ends were trimmed by 2 bases and 1 base, with 8 bases remaining between them. CDR3 amino acids: CASSQWTSQETQYF. Written as DNA, the CDR3 is TGTGCCAGCAGCCAATGGACATCCCAAGAGACCCAGTACTTC.

CDR3 amino acids: CASSHPGRRGHEKLFF. CDR3 coding DNA: TGCGCCAGCAGCCATCCAGGGAGGAGGGGGCATGAAAAACTGTTTTTT. The V and J genes are TRBV4-1 and TRBJ1-4, with 7 bases aligning to TRBD1. The V gene's germline CDR1 is MGHRA and CDR2 YSYEKL. The V and J ends lost 3 bases and 6 bases, in that order; junction bases with no gene match: 10. This CDR3 is 16 amino acids long.

This clonotype was seen a handful of times. CDR3 in amino acids: CASRYSNEQFF. CDR3 DNA sequence: TGTGCCAGCAGGTACTCAAATGAGCAGTTCTTC. The chain is built from TRBV2 and TRBJ2-1; no clear D. Trimming took off 6 bases at V and 7 bases at J, with 7 bases between the two ends. The CDR3 loop spans 11 amino acids. Germline assignment: CDR1 SNHLY and CDR2 FYNNEI.

This chain joins TRBV3-1 and TRBJ2-6; TRBD1 matches 7 bases. The germline V gene has CDR1 LGHDT and CDR2 YNNKEL (reference sequence). This CDR3 is built from 17 residues. The junction had 5 bases not matched to a gene; V was cut back by 1 base and J by 2 bases. The CDR3 DNA follows: TGTGCCAGCAGCCAAGGCCCAACAGGGGCTGGGGCCAACGTCCTGACTTTC. Its protein product is CASSQGPTGAGANVLTF.

This sequence joins TRBV9 and TRBJ1-2, with D possibly matching TRBD1 (5 bases). Germline V gene lookup returns CDR1 SGDLS and CDR2 YYNGEE. The CDR3 extends over 14 amino acids. Trimming cost V 4 bases and J 1 base, with 11 bases left between them. The CDR3, as DNA: TGTGCCAGCAGCCACAGGTTCCATAACTATGGCTACACCTTC. This codes for CASSHRFHNYGYTF. Full variable domain (remainder filled in from reference TRBV9 and TRBJ1-2): DSGVTQTPKHLITATGQRVTLRCSPRSGDLSVYWYQQSLDQGLQFLIQYYNGEERAKGNILERFSAQQFPDLHSELNLSSLELGDSALYFCASSHRFHNYGYTFGSGTRLTVV.

The CDR3 reads CASSAYKPLQPQHF. In DNA form, the CDR3 reads TGTGCCAGCAGTGCATATAAGCCACTTCAGCCCCAGCATTTT. The rearrangement links TRBV2 to TRBJ1-5; D not resolved. V was trimmed by 4 bases and J by 6 bases, leaving 13 bases between them. The length of the CDR3 is 14 residues. Germline V lookup: CDR1 SNHLY, CDR2 FYNNEI.